This T cell receptor (beta chain) was obtained from a study of vaccination effects on CD4 cells after COVID-19. The data were produced by immunoSEQ multiplex PCR, yet TCRdb's version contains in-frame clones alone and is incomplete. Seen here are tens of thousands of clones, approximately 81% observed once, and the top ten hold roughly 1.8%. Antigen-specific CD4+ T cells were expanded with viral peptide pools in the ViraFEST assay before sequencing. The culture ran for approximately 10 days, and then CD4+ T cells were isolated. Vaccinated recipients, who were negative for nucleocapsid antibodies, had no history of SARS-CoV-2 infection. Germline CDR1 and CDR2: SGDLS and YYNGEE. V lost 0 bases, J lost 8 bases, and 17 bases lay in between. This CDR3 spans 15 amino acids. This clone was counted only a few times. Antigen specificity is unknown.

This rearrangement joins TRBV9 to TRBJ1-2, with D possibly being TRBD1 (5 bases). The sequencing here drew on CD4+ T cells from PBMCs cultured with HCoV-229E spike peptides, taken before COVID-19 vaccination. The sequence was collected from a human donor who received a COVID-19 vaccine. In nucleotides, the CDR3 is TGTGCCAGCAGCGTAGCTCTGTCAGGGCCTCAGGGCTACACCTTC. Encoded protein: CASSVALSGPQGYTF. Using reference TRBV9 and TRBJ1-2 for the parts outside the CDR3, the full variable domain is DSGVTQTPKHLITATGQRVTLRCSPRSGDLSVYWYQQSLDQGLQFLIQYYNGEERAKGNILERFSAQQFPDLHSELNLSSLELGDSALYFCASSVALSGPQGYTFGSGTRLTVV.